Listed here are 26 T cell receptor beta chains from one sample, sequenced in a study of blood T cell repertoires in COVID-19. Method: immunoSEQ multiplex PCR; TCRdb's copy keeps in-frame clones and lacks some. The profile covers about 150,000 clones, with roughly 78% appearing a single time and around 1.7% taken by the ten largest. The sample was peripheral blood. The receptors derive from an elderly man with acute or convalescent COVID-19.

The chain combines TRBV9 with TRBJ1-2, with D perhaps matching TRBD1 (5 bases). V lost 4 bases to trimming and J lost 3 bases, with 13 bases between them. The germline V gene has CDR1 SGDLS and CDR2 YYNGEE. The CDR3 extends over 14 amino acids. CDR3 DNA sequence: TGTGCCAGCAGCCGACAGACCCAGGACTATGGCTACACCTTC. Its protein is CASSRQTQDYGYTF. Together with reference TRBV9 and TRBJ1-2, the CDR3 gives the full variable domain: DSGVTQTPKHLITATGQRVTLRCSPRSGDLSVYWYQQSLDQGLQFLIQYYNGEERAKGNILERFSAQQFPDLHSELNLSSLELGDSALYFCASSRQTQDYGYTFGSGTRLTVV.

The rearrangement uses TRBV2 and TRBJ1-5; D may be TRBD1 (5 bases). Germline CDR1 reads SNHLY; CDR2 reads FYNNEI. Trimming removed 7 bases from V and 0 bases from J, with 10 bases in between. This CDR3 has 14 amino acids. The CDR3 loop is CASNRINSNQPQHF. For the CDR3, the DNA is TGTGCCAGCAACAGGATCAATAGCAATCAGCCCCAGCATTTT. Combining the CDR3 with reference TRBV2 and TRBJ1-5 gives the whole variable domain EPEVTQTPSHQVTQMGQEVILRCVPISNHLYFYWYRQILGQKVEFLVSFYNNEISEKSEIFDDQFSVERPDGSNFTLKIRSTKLEDSAMYFCASNRINSNQPQHFGDGTRLSIL.

The gene calls are TRBV7-6 and TRBJ2-3, with a tentative D call TRBD2 (6 bases). The length of the CDR3 is 18 residues. V was shortened by 1 base and J by 2 bases, with 19 bases between the two germline ends. Germline V gives CDR1 SGHVS, CDR2 FNYEAQ. The CDR3 region is CASSLGRGISGYTDTQYF. CDR3 nucleotides: TGTGCCAGCAGCTTAGGGAGGGGTATATCGGGGTACACAGATACGCAGTATTTT.

V is TRBV3-1 (or the pseudogene TRBV3-2) and J is TRBJ2-5, with D possibly being TRBD1 (5 bases). The CDR3 consists of 16 residues. Trimming took off 1 base at V and 0 bases at J, with 12 bases between the two ends. Germline-derived CDR1 and CDR2 are LGHDT and YNNKEL (reference sequence). CDR3 sequence: CASSQGSTGYQETQYF. DNA for the CDR3: TGTGCCAGCAGCCAAGGGTCTACAGGATACCAAGAGACCCAGTACTTC.

The V gene is TRBV10-3, the J gene TRBJ1-3, with 9 bases that match TRBD1. This CDR3 contains 15 residues. V lost 10 bases to trimming and J lost 0 bases; unmatched junction nucleotides: 7. Germline V gene sequence: CDR1 ENHRY, CDR2 SYGVKD. CDR3 in DNA: TGTGCCACAGGGACAGGGACCTTCTCTGGAAACACCATATATTTT. Translating it yields CATGTGTFSGNTIYF.

V and J are TRBV7-3 and TRBJ2-7; TRBD2 matches at 12 bases. Germline values: CDR1 SGHTA, CDR2 FQGTGA. V dropped 5 bases and J dropped 4; count of bases not matched to a gene: 6. The CDR3 is 15 residues long. The CDR3 is CASSPSGGASYEQYF. In DNA, the CDR3 is TGTGCCAGCAGCCCTAGCGGGGGGGCCTCTTACGAGCAGTACTTC.

The J gene is TRBJ2-7, the V gene TRBV5-4; 7 bases are a match to TRBD2. The CDR3 length is 15 residues. Germline CDR1 is SGHNT and CDR2 is YYREEE (reference sequence). The J segment lost 5 bases and the V segment lost 0 bases, leaving 8 bases of the junction unmatched. CDR3 protein: CASSLAGAGVHEQYF. The CDR3 DNA sequence: TGTGCCAGCAGCTTGGCCGGGGCGGGGGTGCACGAGCAGTACTTC.

The chain joins TRBV15 to TRBJ2-1; TRBD1 matches at 7 bases. The CDR3 is made up of 16 amino acids. Germline assignment: CDR1 LNHNV and CDR2 YYDKDF (reference sequence). V lost 3 bases to trimming and J lost 4 bases; unmatched junction nucleotides: 9. CDR3 loop: CATSSLSGQDYNEQFF. CDR3 sequence (DNA): TGTGCCACCAGCAGTCTCTCCGGACAGGATTACAATGAGCAGTTCTTC. The full variable domain, in which reference TRBV15 and TRBJ2-1 provide the parts outside the CDR3, is DAMVIQNPRYQVTQFGKPVTLSCSQTLNHNVMYWYQQKSSQAPKLLFHYYDKDFNNEADTPDNFQSRRPNTSFCFLDIRSPGLGDTAMYLCATSSLSGQDYNEQFFGPGTRLTVL.

This clone was seen a handful of times. This chain links TRBV7-9 with TRBJ2-7; D is possibly TRBD2 (6 bases). The CDR3 is made up of 15 amino acids. V gave up 2 bases and J gave up 7 bases, with 18 bases separating them. Germline V CDR1 and CDR2: SEHNR, FQNEAQ (reference sequence). CDR3 region: CASSLYLAEPGEQYF. CDR3 nucleotides: TGTGCCAGCAGCTTATACTTAGCGGAACCGGGGGAGCAGTACTTC.

The rearrangement uses TRBV11-3 and TRBJ2-2; maybe TRBD1 (6 bases). CDR3 length equals 16 residues. The germline V gene encodes CDR1 SGHNT and CDR2 YENEEA. Trimming took 2 bases from V and 2 from J, leaving 12 bases between them. This CDR3 reads CASSLLGAANTGELFF. CDR3 in DNA: TGTGCCAGCAGCTTACTGGGGGCAGCCAACACCGGGGAGCTGTTTTTT.

V and J are TRBV25-1 and TRBJ2-5; D is unclear. The length of the CDR3 is 15 residues. Per the germline V gene, CDR1 is MGHDK and CDR2 is SYGVNS. The V gene lost 0 bases and the J gene lost 1 base, with 9 bases spanning the gap. The CDR3 sequence is CASSEYPPGQETQYF. DNA of the CDR3: TGTGCCAGCAGTGAATACCCCCCGGGCCAAGAGACCCAGTACTTC.

This chain uses TRBV28 with TRBJ2-3; 9 bases fit TRBD2. Trimming removed 7 bases from V and 2 bases from J; junction bases left unmatched: 7. The CDR3 runs 15 residues. The germline V gene has CDR1 MDHEN and CDR2 SYDVKM. CDR3 bases: TGTGCCAGCAATGGCGGGGGGGGTAACACAGATACGCAGTATTTT. It encodes CASNGGGGNTDTQYF.

The chain carries TRBV3-1 (or the pseudogene TRBV3-2) and TRBJ1-1, with D perhaps matching TRBD1 (5 bases). The V gene's germline CDR1 is LGHDT and CDR2 YNNKEL (reference sequence). CDR3 length equals 14 residues. The V end lost 1 base, the J end lost 4 bases, and 10 bases lay between the germline ends. The CDR3 DNA is TGTGCCAGCAGCCAAGTCCAGGGAGGCACTGAAGCTTTCTTT. Residues: CASSQVQGGTEAFF.

CDR3 in amino acids: CASSESGTYEQYF. The DNA for the CDR3 is TGTGCCAGCAGTGAATCGGGGACCTACGAGCAGTACTTC. The chain is built from TRBV6-1 and TRBJ2-7, with D perhaps matching TRBD2 (5 bases). CDR3 length: 13 amino acids. V lost 2 bases to trimming and J lost 2 bases, with 7 bases between them. Germline V lookup: CDR1 MNHNS, CDR2 SASEGT.

The CDR3 loop reads CASQTSYNEQFF. CDR3 sequence (DNA): TGTGCCAGCCAAACTAGTTACAATGAGCAGTTCTTC. V and J are TRBV6-5 and TRBJ2-1; weak D call: TRBD2 (5 bases). CDR1 and CDR2 (germline): MNHEY, SVGAGI. Trimming took off 8 bases at V and 4 bases at J, with 9 bases between the two ends. This CDR3 region has 12 residues.

V and J are TRBV7-8 and TRBJ2-3; 11 positions match TRBD2. CDR3 length: 17 amino acids. CDR1 is SGHVS and CDR2 is FQNEAQ in the germline V gene. The junction had 8 bases not matched to a gene; V was cut back by 5 bases and J by 1 base. CDR3 residues: CASSNRLAGFRTDTQYF. CDR3 bases: TGTGCCAGCAGCAACAGACTAGCGGGGTTCCGCACAGATACGCAGTATTTT.

The CDR3 coding sequence is TGTGCCAGCAGCCCCCTACAGCCCCGTTACCAAGAGACCCAGTACTTC. It translates to CASSPLQPRYQETQYF. The rearrangement links TRBV7-9 to TRBJ2-5; D unresolved. This CDR3 is 16 amino acids long. Per the germline V gene, CDR1 is SEHNR and CDR2 is FQNEAQ (reference sequence). V was shortened by 5 bases and J by 0 bases, with 16 bases between the two germline ends. The full variable domain, with the rest looked up from reference TRBV7-9 and TRBJ2-5, is DTGVSQNPRHKITKRGQNVTFRCDPISEHNRLYWYRQTLGQGPEFLTYFQNEAQLEKSRLLSDRFSAERPKGSFSTLEIQRTEQGDSAMYLCASSPLQPRYQETQYFGPGTRLLVL.

The gene calls are TRBV3-1 (or the pseudogene TRBV3-2) and TRBJ2-5; TRBD2 agrees at 7 bases. The V and J ends lost 0 bases and 5 bases, in that order; junction bases with no gene match: 3. Germline assignment: CDR1 LGHDT and CDR2 YNNKEL (reference sequence). The CDR3 contains 14 residues. The CDR3 region has the DNA TGTGCCAGCAGCCAAGATACTAGCGTTGAGACCCAGTACTTC. Protein sequence: CASSQDTSVETQYF.

This sequence joins TRBV28 and TRBJ2-6; a possible D gene is TRBD2 (6 bases). Germline values: CDR1 MDHEN, CDR2 SYDVKM. CDR3 length: 13 amino acids. The CDR3 spells CATRGSGANVLTF. The CDR3, as DNA: TGTGCAACCCGGGGGTCTGGGGCCAACGTCCTGACTTTC.

The chain carries TRBV19 and TRBJ2-1, with 7 bases that match TRBD2. The V and J ends lost 5 bases and 9 bases, in that order; junction bases with no gene match: 10. The CDR3 loop spans 14 amino acids. Germline V lookup: CDR1 LNHDA, CDR2 SQIVND (reference sequence). CDR3 loop: CASSGSGLGLEQFF. CDR3 coding DNA: TGTGCCAGTAGTGGATCCGGACTAGGACTTGAGCAGTTCTTC.

This clone was seen a few times. The genes are TRBV4-1 and TRBJ1-4, with TRBD1 matching 11 bases. With V trimmed by 4 bases and J by 7 bases, 2 bases remained unmatched. From germline, CDR1 is MGHRA and CDR2 YSYEKL. The CDR3 is 14 amino acids. The DNA of the CDR3 is TGCGCCAGCAGCCCCGGGACAGGGGGTGAAAAACTGTTTTTT. Translating gives CASSPGTGGEKLFF.

In the case of this clone: The same CDR3 also results from other DNA sequences found in this sample. This sequence joins TRBV5-5 and TRBJ2-3, with a possible D match to TRBD2 (5 bases). V was clipped by 4 bases and J by 3 bases, with 6 bases between them. Germline V gives CDR1 SGHKS, CDR2 YYEKEE (reference sequence). The CDR3 consists of 12 residues. The CDR3 DNA is TGTGCCAGCAGCGAGGGAACAGATACGCAGTATTTT. This translates into CASSEGTDTQYF.

The V call is TRBV11-3, the J call TRBJ2-7; 7 bases line up with TRBD1. Germline lookup yields CDR1 SGHNT and CDR2 YENEEA. The CDR3 covers 16 residues. After removal of 5 bases from V and 2 bases from J, the junction contained 12 bases not matched to a gene. Written as DNA, the CDR3 is TGTGCCAGCAGCCCAAGACAGGGAACCTTAGCCTACGAGCAGTACTTC. Amino acid sequence: CASSPRQGTLAYEQYF.

The chain carries TRBV2 and TRBJ2-3; 9 bases map to TRBD2. CDR1 is SNHLY and CDR2 is FYNNEI in the germline V gene. CDR3 length: 13 residues. J lost 4 bases, V lost 6 bases, and 2 bases had no gene match. Written as DNA, the CDR3 is TGTGCCAGCAGGGCTAGCGGGGCAGATACGCAGTATTTT. Translated: CASRASGADTQYF.

This rearrangement joins TRBV2 to TRBJ1-2, with a weak D call TRBD1 (5 bases). Trimming took off 8 bases at V and 7 bases at J, with 14 bases between the two ends. The CDR3 totals 12 residues. The germline gives CDR1 SNHLY, CDR2 FYNNEI. This CDR3 reads CASQKGRSGYTF. CDR3 coding DNA: TGTGCCAGCCAGAAGGGGCGAAGTGGCTACACCTTC.

V usage is TRBV5-1 and J usage is TRBJ2-2; 8 bases are a match to TRBD1. The ends lost 7 bases at V and 3 bases at J; junction bases unmatched: 5. From germline, CDR1 is SGHRS and CDR2 YFSETQ. The CDR3 runs to 14 residues. The CDR3 DNA reads as TGCGCCAGCCAGGGGGCGCGGGACACCGGGGAGCTGTTTTTT. Its protein product is CASQGARDTGELFF.